A selection of T cell receptor beta chains follows, all from one sample in a study of cytomegalovirus exposure and HLA in healthy donors. Using immunoSEQ multiplex PCR, the repertoire was profiled, and TCRdb retains in-frame clones only, with some absent. Of 90,000 to 150,000 clones listed, roughly 65% are singletons. The sample taken for sequencing was PBMCs. The origin of the receptors is a man between 35 and 55 years old in good health and CMV-seropositive. CDR3s include the opening cysteine and the closing phenylalanine or tryptophan. Each record gives: V gene, CDR3 length, D gene, J gene, clone size, CDR3 DNA, CDR3 protein. The D gene is left open where the match is weak. Clone size is shown for a subset of rows, as once, few, many or a class of expanded clone.

TRBV7-9	17	TRBD1	TRBJ2-6	few	TGTGCCAGCAGCTTAGCGACAGGGGGCCCTGGGGCCAACGTCCTGACTTTC	CASSLATGGPGANVLTF
TRBV6-1	15	-	TRBJ2-7	-	TGTGCCAGCAGTGAGCTTCCGAGTGATTCCTACGAGCAGTACTTC	CASSELPSDSYEQYF
TRBV6-1	16	TRBD2	TRBJ2-7	-	TGTGCCAGCAGTGAAGAGGGAGGGCAGGGAACTTACGAGCAGTACTTC	CASSEEGGQGTYEQYF
TRBV7-9	16	TRBD2	TRBJ2-1	-	TGTGCCAGCAGCACTCCTTCTAGCGGGGGGGGAAATGAGCAGTTCTTC	CASSTPSSGGGNEQFF
TRBV4-1	15	-	TRBJ1-1	-	TGCGCCAGCAGCCGCTCGGGACTCATGAACACTGAAGCTTTCTTT	CASSRSGLMNTEAFF
TRBV18	17	-	TRBJ1-1	-	TGTGCCAGCTCACCACCGGGGGGGGCATTGGTGAACACTGAAGCTTTCTTT	CASSPPGGALVNTEAFF
TRBV9	15	TRBD1	TRBJ1-2	-	TGTGCCAGCAGCGCAACAGGGGGTACTAACTATGGCTACACCTTC	CASSATGGTNYGYTF
TRBV18	16	-	TRBJ2-7	few	TGTGCCAGCTCACCGACCCGGGGGTCTTCGACCTACGAGCAGTACTTC	CASSPTRGSSTYEQYF
TRBV25-1	13	-	TRBJ2-7	-	TGTGCCAGCAGTGAATATTTCCCGTACGAGCAGTACTTC	CASSEYFPYEQYF
TRBV5-8	15	-	TRBJ2-3	-	TGTGCCAGCACCCCGGTGTACTCATACACAGATACGCAGTATTTT	CASTPVYSYTDTQYF
TRBV7-9	13	-	TRBJ1-5	-	TGTGCCAGCAGCTTAGTCTCCAATCAGCCCCAGCATTTT	CASSLVSNQPQHF
TRBV9	18	-	TRBJ2-2	-	TGTGCCAGCAGCGTAGGCCCCGGGCAGGGCCCAATGGGCGGGGAGCTGTTTTTT	CASSVGPGQGPMGGELFF
TRBV28	12	TRBD1	TRBJ2-5	-	TGTGCCAGCAAGAGACAGGGAACGACCCAGTACTTC	CASKRQGTTQYF
TRBV5-6	15	-	TRBJ2-1	-	TGTGCCAGCAGCTTCTCGGGTTCCAGTTCCGATGAGCAGTTCTTC	CASSFSGSSSDEQFF
TRBV19	14	-	TRBJ2-6	-	TGTGCCAGTGTAGAGAACTCTGGGGCCAACGTCCTGACTTTC	CASVENSGANVLTF
TRBV6-4	15	TRBD2	TRBJ2-2	once	TGTGCCAGCAGTCGGACTAGCGGGAATACCGGGGAGCTGTTTTTT	CASSRTSGNTGELFF
TRBV2	13	-	TRBJ1-4	few	TGTGCCAGCAGGAGGGCCTTCAATGAAAAACTGTTTTTT	CASRRAFNEKLFF
TRBV11-2	13	TRBD1	TRBJ1-4	-	TGTGCCAGCAGCTTAGGACAGGGGGCCTCCCCTTTTTTT	CASSLGQGASPFF
TRBV6-5	15	-	TRBJ2-3	-	TGTGCCAGCAGTTACAGTGGACTCCACACAGATACGCAGTATTTT	CASSYSGLHTDTQYF
TRBV15	16	TRBD2	TRBJ2-7	-	TGTGCCACCAGCAGACAGACTAGCGGGAGCGGGTACGAGCAGTACTTC	CATSRQTSGSGYEQYF
TRBV15	16	TRBD1	TRBJ1-4	few	TGTGCCACCAGCAGACCCGGACAGGCTGCTAATGAAAAACTGTTTTTT	CATSRPGQAANEKLFF
TRBV5-1	13	-	TRBJ2-1	-	TGCGCCAGCTCCCGTTGGGGGGACGGGGAGCAGTTCTTC	CASSRWGDGEQFF
TRBV27	15	-	TRBJ1-5	-	TGTGCCAGCAGTTTAAACGTCCAGGGCGATCAGCCCCAGCATTTT	CASSLNVQGDQPQHF
TRBV19	15	-	TRBJ1-1	few	TGTGCCAGTAGTCCCCAGGTTGGGTTGAACACTGAAGCTTTCTTT	CASSPQVGLNTEAFF
TRBV6-5	12	-	TRBJ1-2	-	TGTGCCAGCAGTAAACTGAACTATGGCTACACCTTC	CASSKLNYGYTF
TRBV27	14	-	TRBJ2-2	few	TGTGCCAGCAGTTTAGGTAGCTCCCCCGGGGAGCTGTTTTTT	CASSLGSSPGELFF
TRBV7-9	13	-	TRBJ1-3	few	TGTGCCAGCAGCTTCCAGGAAGGAAACACCATATATTTT	CASSFQEGNTIYF
TRBV4-2	15	-	TRBJ1-1	-	TGTGCCAGCAGCCAACGAGCTGCCGGGAACACTGAAGCTTTCTTT	CASSQRAAGNTEAFF
TRBV7-3	13	-	TRBJ1-1	-	TGTGCCAGCCTAAACCAAAGGAACACTGAAGCTTTCTTT	CASLNQRNTEAFF
TRBV5-1	18	TRBD2	TRBJ2-5	-	TGCGCCAGCAGCTTGGCTCCACCTAGAGGCGGGGGACAAGAGACCCAGTACTTC	CASSLAPPRGGGQETQYF
TRBV5-4	15	-	TRBJ2-3	-	TGTGCCAGCAGCTTGGCCAGGTCTAGCACAGATACGCAGTATTTT	CASSLARSSTDTQYF
TRBV28	14	-	TRBJ2-7	-	TGTGCCAGCAGACCTATAAAAAACTCCTACGAGCAGTACTTC	CASRPIKNSYEQYF
TRBV5-4	15	TRBD2	TRBJ2-3	-	TGTGCCAGCAGCTTTCAAGACGGGAGGACAGATACGCAGTATTTT	CASSFQDGRTDTQYF
TRBV7-3	14	TRBD1	TRBJ2-2	few	TGTGCCAGCAGTCCCGACAGGGGCATCGGGGAGCTGTTTTTT	CASSPDRGIGELFF
TRBV28	11	-	TRBJ2-7	many	TGTGCCAGCAGTCCAACCTACGAGCAGTACTTC	CASSPTYEQYF
TRBV28	13	-	TRBJ2-7	-	TGTGCCAGCAGTTTGGGCAGCTCCTACGAGCAGTACTTC	CASSLGSSYEQYF
TRBV9	18	TRBD2	TRBJ2-5	-	TGTGCCAGCAGCGTAGGACTCCAAGGAGGGAGGGCCGGGGAGACCCAGTACTTC	CASSVGLQGGRAGETQYF
TRBV5-4	19	TRBD2	TRBJ2-1	-	TGTGCCAGCAGCATTGCGGGGGATCAGGGATTATCTAGTGTCAATGAGCAGTTCTTC	CASSIAGDQGLSSVNEQFF
TRBV9	14	TRBD1	TRBJ2-7	-	TGTGCCAGCAGCGGCGGGACAGGGGACTACGAGCAGTACTTC	CASSGGTGDYEQYF
TRBV28	15	-	TRBJ1-2	-	TGTGCCAGCAGTTCTACCGACATCGAGTCCTATGGCTACACCTTC	CASSSTDIESYGYTF
TRBV11-2	17	-	TRBJ1-6	-	TGTGCCAGCAGCTTAGATATAAGTAGCTCCTATAATTCACCCCTCCACTTT	CASSLDISSSYNSPLHF
TRBV7-8	17	TRBD1	TRBJ2-2	-	TGTGCCAGCAGCCTGGACAGGGCCACACTGAACACCGGGGAGCTGTTTTTT	CASSLDRATLNTGELFF
TRBV10-3	14	-	TRBJ2-5	-	TGTGCCATCAGTAAGGACAGCCTGGAAGAGACCCAGTACTTC	CAISKDSLEETQYF
TRBV6-5	16	-	TRBJ2-7	-	TGTGCCAGCAGTTATTCCCCTGGGGCTAGTACGGGTGAGCAGTACTTC	CASSYSPGASTGEQYF
TRBV19	14	-	TRBJ1-5	-	TGTGCCAGTAGTATTCAGGGTCTGAATCAGCCCCAGCATTTT	CASSIQGLNQPQHF
TRBV28	14	-	TRBJ1-5	-	TGTGCCAGCAGTACCGCACAGGGCAATCAGCCCCAGCATTTT	CASSTAQGNQPQHF
TRBV10-3	17	-	TRBJ2-3	once	TGTGCCATCAGTGACCCGAGGTTAGCGTCACGCACAGATACGCAGTATTTT	CAISDPRLASRTDTQYF
TRBV7-2	18	-	TRBJ2-7	-	TGTGCCAGCAGCTTAGAGTCATTTCGGACAAGAAACTCCTACGAGCAGTACTTC	CASSLESFRTRNSYEQYF
TRBV30	14	TRBD1	TRBJ1-6	-	TGTGCCTGGAGTGGGGGACAGGGCAGTTCACCCCTCCACTTT	CAWSGGQGSSPLHF
TRBV6-5	13	-	TRBJ2-1	few	TGTGCCAGCAGTTACTCGAGAAGCCATGAGCAGTTCTTC	CASSYSRSHEQFF
TRBV29-1	12	-	TRBJ1-5	once	TGCAGCGTTGATCAGCGCGATCAGCCCCAGCATTTT	CSVDQRDQPQHF
TRBV7-9	15	TRBD1	TRBJ2-7	few	TGTGCCAGCAGATTTACCGGGACAGGGCGCTACGAGCAGTACTTC	CASRFTGTGRYEQYF
TRBV2	13	TRBD1	TRBJ1-2	-	TGTGCCAGCAGGGCGACAGGGGACTATGGCTACACCTTC	CASRATGDYGYTF